Listed below are T cell receptor beta chains from one sample, sequenced in a study of cytomegalovirus exposure and HLA in healthy donors. TCRdb's copy holds only in-frame clones and misses some; the assay was immunoSEQ multiplex PCR. The sample has roughly 190,000 clones, approximately 77% seen once; the top ten hold more than 3%. Sequenced material: PBMCs. These receptors all stem from a man in his forties or fifties in good health and CMV-seropositive. CDR3s include the opening cysteine and the closing phenylalanine or tryptophan. D genes are given only for firm matches. Clone size is stated in some rows and not others, as once, few, many or a class when expanded.

d_call	v_call	clone_size	j_call	cdr3_nt	cdr3_aa
-	TRBV19	-	TRBJ1-5	TGTGCCAGTAGTATCTCCGTTTTGCAGGGTGGCAATCAGCCCCAGCATTTT	CASSISVLQGGNQPQHF
TRBD2	TRBV5-6	-	TRBJ2-1	TGTGCCAGCAGCGGGTCCGGGACTAGCGGGCTAGCGGAGCAGTTCTTC	CASSGSGTSGLAEQFF
-	TRBV5-1	-	TRBJ2-7	TGCGCCAGCAGTGGAGGGGACAGCTTTGCCGGGCAGTACTTC	CASSGGDSFAGQYF
TRBD1	TRBV7-9	-	TRBJ2-5	TGTGCCAGCAGCCGAGGGACAGAAGAGACCCAGTACTTC	CASSRGTEETQYF
TRBD1	TRBV7-2	once	TRBJ2-3	TGTGCCAGCAGCTCTAGGGGTCGACAGGGAATAAATACGCAGTATTTT	CASSSRGRQGINTQYF
TRBD1	TRBV6-7	-	TRBJ1-4	TGTGCCAGCAGTGACAGGGTTAACTTTGAAAAACTGTTTTTT	CASSDRVNFEKLFF
TRBD2	TRBV7-6	-	TRBJ2-7	TGTGCCAGCAGCCCGAGACTAGCGGGAGAACTCGCGGTGGCCTACGAGCAGTACTTC	CASSPRLAGELAVAYEQYF
TRBD2	TRBV28	once	TRBJ2-3	TGTGCCAGCAATCCTAGCGGGAAATCAGATACGCAGTATTTT	CASNPSGKSDTQYF
TRBD2	TRBV5-1	few	TRBJ2-7	TGCGCCAGCAGCTTGGGGGGTAGCGGGAGAGGTGAGCAGTACTTC	CASSLGGSGRGEQYF
-	TRBV5-6	once	TRBJ2-1	TGTGCCAGCAGCTTGGTCCGGGGGAAGAGCTCCTACAATGAGCAGTTCTTC	CASSLVRGKSSYNEQFF
-	TRBV7-2	-	TRBJ1-1	TGTGCCAGCAGTGATAGTTGGGGGGACACTGAAGCTTTCTTT	CASSDSWGDTEAFF
TRBD1	TRBV9	-	TRBJ2-1	TGTGCCAGCAGCGTAGGTGACAGGGGGACCTACAATGAGCAGTTCTTC	CASSVGDRGTYNEQFF
-	TRBV19	-	TRBJ1-1	TGTGCCAGTAGTATTAACAGGGACGCTGAAGCTTTCTTT	CASSINRDAEAFF